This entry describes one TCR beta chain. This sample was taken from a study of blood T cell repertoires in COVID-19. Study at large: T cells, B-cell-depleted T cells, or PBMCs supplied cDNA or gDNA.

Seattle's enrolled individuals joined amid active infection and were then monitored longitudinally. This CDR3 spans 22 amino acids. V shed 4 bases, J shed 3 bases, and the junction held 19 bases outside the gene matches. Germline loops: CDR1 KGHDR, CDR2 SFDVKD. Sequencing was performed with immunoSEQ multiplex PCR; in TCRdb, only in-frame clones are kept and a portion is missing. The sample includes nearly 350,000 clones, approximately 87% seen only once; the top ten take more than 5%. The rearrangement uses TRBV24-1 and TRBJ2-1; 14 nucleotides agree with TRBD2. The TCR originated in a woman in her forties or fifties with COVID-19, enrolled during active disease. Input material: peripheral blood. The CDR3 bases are TGTGCCACCAGTGACCGGACCCGACTAGCGGGAGGGTCAGCTAAACTCTACAATGAGCAGTTCTTC. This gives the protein CATSDRTRLAGGSAKLYNEQFF.